Listed below are T cell receptor beta chains from one sample, sequenced in a study of shared clonotypes between healthy human individuals. Produced via immunoSEQ multiplex PCR; TCRdb's table is partial and in-frame only. The table has 2,500,000 or so clones, over 85% seen once; the top ten hold more than 0.12%. The material sequenced was naive CD4+ T cells sorted from blood. Receptors originate from a man aged 18-30 years in good health. The CDR3 runs from the conserved cysteine through the conserved F or W. D genes are given only for firm matches. Rows give clone size only sometimes, using once, few, many, or a class for an expanded clone.

V	D	size	J	CDR3	DNA
TRBV28	TRBD1	NA	TRBJ2-7	CASVTGTGEAYEQYF	TGTGCCAGCGTCACGGGGACAGGGGAAGCCTACGAGCAGTACTTC
TRBV5-6	NA	NA	TRBJ2-3	CASSLFAGTDTQYF	TGTGCCAGCAGCTTGTTTGCGGGGACAGATACGCAGTATTTT
TRBV11-2	TRBD1	NA	TRBJ1-2	CASSPHGTALVYGYTF	TGTGCCAGCAGCCCGCACGGGACAGCCCTTGTCTATGGCTACACCTTC
TRBV5-1	NA	NA	TRBJ1-1	CASSFEGGGTEAFF	TGCGCCAGCAGCTTTGAGGGGGGCGGCACTGAAGCTTTCTTT
TRBV7-8	NA	NA	TRBJ1-2	CASSPDLQGPYGYTF	TGTGCCAGCAGCCCCGATTTACAGGGTCCATATGGCTACACCTTC
TRBV10-1	NA	NA	TRBJ1-1	CASSDGRRNTEAFF	TGCGCCAGCAGTGACGGTCGGAGGAACACTGAAGCTTTCTTT
TRBV11-2	NA	once	TRBJ2-7	CASSLPGYEQYF	TGTGCCAGCAGCTTACCGGGCTACGAGCAGTACTTC
TRBV5-1	TRBD1	NA	TRBJ1-4	CASSLERGPGEKLFF	TGCGCCAGCAGCTTGGAGAGGGGGCCAGGGGAAAAACTGTTTTTT
TRBV6-5	NA	NA	TRBJ2-5	CASSWGGDQETQYF	TGTGCCAGCTCCTGGGGCGGGGATCAAGAGACCCAGTACTTC
TRBV18	NA	NA	TRBJ1-5	CASSPGAFNQPQHF	TGTGCCAGCTCACCAGGGGCTTTCAATCAGCCCCAGCATTTT
TRBV12-5	NA	NA	TRBJ1-2	CASGFDINYGYTF	TGTGCTAGTGGTTTCGACATTAACTATGGCTACACCTTC
TRBV5-8	TRBD1	NA	TRBJ1-5	CASSRRGGTGGSQPQHF	TGTGCCAGCAGCCGTCGTGGTGGGACAGGTGGTAGTCAGCCCCAGCATTTT
TRBV6-1	NA	NA	TRBJ1-2	CASSPMGSGLYGYTF	TGTGCCAGCAGTCCTATGGGCAGTGGACTCTATGGCTACACCTTC
TRBV5-4	NA	NA	TRBJ1-1	CASSLADRFRTEAFF	TGTGCCAGCAGCTTGGCTGACAGGTTCAGGACTGAAGCTTTCTTT
TRBV28	NA	NA	TRBJ1-4	CASSLVGGNEKLFF	TGTGCCAGCAGTCTTGTAGGGGGGAATGAAAAACTGTTTTTT
TRBV5-1	NA	NA	TRBJ2-3	CASSQTVAGADTQYF	TGCGCCAGCAGCCAGACCGTGGCAGGGGCAGATACGCAGTATTTT
TRBV30	NA	few	TRBJ1-5	CAWSVGQGGSQPQHF	TGTGCCTGGAGTGTAGGGCAGGGAGGGAGTCAGCCCCAGCATTTT
TRBV9	TRBD1	NA	TRBJ2-7	CASSGDRAPYEQYF	TGTGCCAGCAGCGGGGACAGGGCACCCTACGAGCAGTACTTC
TRBV30	NA	NA	TRBJ2-7	CAYFSMARGDEQYF	TGTGCCTACTTCAGTATGGCCAGGGGCGACGAGCAGTACTTC
TRBV18	TRBD1	NA	TRBJ2-7	CASSTTGVTYEQYF	TGTGCCAGCTCCACGACAGGGGTAACCTACGAGCAGTACTTC
TRBV27	NA	NA	TRBJ1-2	CASRLKEGPNYGYTF	TGTGCCAGCAGGCTGAAGGAAGGGCCTAACTATGGCTACACCTTC
TRBV10-3	NA	NA	TRBJ2-7	CAISNPPNYEQYF	TGTGCCATCAGTAACCCACCAAACTACGAGCAGTACTTC
TRBV7-9	NA	NA	TRBJ1-1	CASSLGGATEAFF	TGTGCCAGCAGCCTAGGGGGTGCCACTGAAGCTTTCTTT
TRBV7-2	NA	once	TRBJ1-1	CASVRGALNTEAFF	TGTGCCAGCGTGCGGGGGGCCTTGAACACTGAAGCTTTCTTT
TRBV27	NA	NA	TRBJ1-3	CASSSLGLGRNGNTIYF	TGTGCCAGCAGTTCCCTCGGACTCGGTAGAAATGGAAACACCATATATTTT
TRBV10-3	NA	NA	TRBJ2-5	CAISEGQMTQYF	TGTGCCATCAGTGAGGGGCAGATGACCCAGTACTTC
TRBV5-4	NA	NA	TRBJ2-1	CASRNPSVNEQFF	TGTGCCAGCAGAAACCCCTCGGTCAATGAGCAGTTCTTC